These 27 T cell receptor beta chains came from one sample sequenced in a study of blood T cell repertoires in COVID-19. Clones were sequenced by immunoSEQ multiplex PCR, and TCRdb holds only the in-frame ones, with some missing. Here the sample spans fewer than 500,000 clones, about nine tenths being singletons. The sequencing input was PBMCs or T cells enriched from blood (not recorded which). These receptors came from a woman between 18 and 29 years old who had recovered from COVID-19.

This clone was found once. The chain combines TRBV18 with TRBJ2-5, with unresolved D. CDR1 and CDR2 from the germline V gene are KGHSH and LQKENI. This CDR3 is 14 amino acids long. V was cut by 0 bases and J by 5 bases, with 10 bases left in between. The CDR3 loop reads CASSPPVLDETQYF. In DNA form, the CDR3 reads TGTGCCAGCTCACCACCGGTGCTAGATGAGACCCAGTACTTC.

There are a few counts of this clone. V is TRBV6-5 and J is TRBJ2-7, with D possibly matching TRBD2 (6 bases). V lost 6 bases, J lost 0 bases, and 12 bases lay in between. The CDR3 is 14 residues long. CDR1 is MNHEY, CDR2 SVGAGI, per germline. CDR3 amino acids: CASRGSGGSYEQYF. The CDR3 coding sequence is TGTGCCAGCAGGGGATCCGGGGGCTCCTACGAGCAGTACTTC.

This clone was counted a few times. This CDR3 is also generated by other DNA sequences in the sample. The chain joins TRBV6-5 to TRBJ1-3; D perhaps matches TRBD1 (5 bases). In germline, CDR1 is MNHEY, CDR2 SVGAGI. V was trimmed by 6 bases and J by 0 bases, leaving 12 bases between them. The length of the CDR3 is 15 residues. The CDR3 nucleotides read TGTGCCAGCAGCCGCAGTAGGGGCTCTGGAAACACCATATATTTT. Amino acid sequence: CASSRSRGSGNTIYF.

The chain carries TRBV2 and TRBJ1-5, with D possibly TRBD1 on 6 matching bases. There are 15 residues in the CDR3. Germline CDR1 SNHLY, CDR2 FYNNEI. With 6 bases removed from V and 4 bases from J, the gap between germline ends came to 16 bases. The CDR3 region has the DNA TGTGCCAGCAGCACGTTGGGAGGGGGGAATCAGCCCCAGCATTTT. Translated, it gives CASSTLGGGNQPQHF.

The rearrangement links TRBV5-6 to TRBJ1-1; D possibly corresponds to TRBD1 (5 bases). Germline V gene data show CDR1 as SGHDT and CDR2 as YYEEEE. The CDR3 has 14 amino acids. V was trimmed by 1 base and J by 2 bases, leaving 9 bases between them. The CDR3 nucleotides read TGTGCCAGCAGCTTGCCACAGGACAACACTGAAGCTTTCTTT. It yields the protein CASSLPQDNTEAFF.

This clone came up once. V gene TRBV28 combines with J gene TRBJ2-1; the D gene is possibly TRBD2 (5 bases). Per the germline V gene, CDR1 is MDHEN and CDR2 is SYDVKM. This CDR3 comprises 15 residues. V gave up 6 bases and J gave up 6 bases, with 18 bases separating them. The CDR3 loop is CASSLAWTPSNEQFF. CDR3 DNA: TGTGCCAGCAGCCTAGCCTGGACTCCCTCCAATGAGCAGTTCTTC.

This chain links TRBV2 with TRBJ2-5, with TRBD1 identical over 8 bases. The CDR3 is 13 residues long. In germline, CDR1 is SNHLY, CDR2 FYNNEI. J gave up 3 bases and V 5 bases, and 2 bases lay outside the gene matches. The CDR3 is CASSPDREETQYF. The CDR3 coding sequence is TGTGCCAGCAGTCCGGACAGGGAAGAGACCCAGTACTTC.

The chain has TRBV7-9 and TRBJ1-2, with D unclear. Looked up from germline, CDR1 is SEHNR and CDR2 is FQNEAQ (reference sequence). The germline V and J ends were trimmed by 3 bases and 6 bases, with 8 bases remaining between them. CDR3 length: 12 residues. The DNA of the CDR3 is TGTGCCAGCAGCTTCCCGGTTCATGGCTACACCTTC. Its translation is CASSFPVHGYTF.

The gene calls are TRBV28 and TRBJ1-1, with unresolved D. Germline V gene sequence: CDR1 MDHEN, CDR2 SYDVKM. With 7 bases removed from V and 1 base from J, the gap between germline ends came to 19 bases. This CDR3 has 16 amino acids. The CDR3 loop reads CASTPGLGQPNTEAFF. For the CDR3, the DNA is TGTGCCAGCACCCCCGGTTTGGGCCAACCGAACACTGAAGCTTTCTTT.

This clone was recorded at least ten times. V and J are TRBV5-4 and TRBJ1-1, with 12 bases fitting TRBD1. Germline V CDR1 and CDR2: SGHNT, YYREEE (reference sequence). The CDR3 sequence is 19 residues long. J was trimmed by 1 base and V by 4 bases; bases with no gene match: 14. The CDR3 loop reads CASSAPGGTGGSRNTEAFF. In DNA, the CDR3 is TGTGCCAGCAGCGCCCCCGGTGGGACAGGGGGCTCGAGGAACACTGAAGCTTTCTTT.

This sequence joins TRBV2 and TRBJ1-3; D gene ambiguous. The germline V gene has CDR1 SNHLY and CDR2 FYNNEI. V lost 2 bases and J 0 bases, leaving 2 bases between the germline ends. The CDR3 sequence is 13 residues long. CDR3 in DNA: TGTGCCAGCAGTGAATACTCTGGAAACACCATATATTTT. Translating it yields CASSEYSGNTIYF.

This chain uses TRBV2 with TRBJ1-5; no definite D call. Germline assignment: CDR1 SNHLY and CDR2 FYNNEI. With 1 base removed from V and 3 bases from J, the gap between germline ends came to 13 bases. This CDR3 has 16 amino acids. The CDR3 loop reads CASSEGERAPNQPQHF. Written as DNA, the CDR3 is TGTGCCAGCAGTGAAGGAGAGAGGGCTCCCAATCAGCCCCAGCATTTT.

This clone was observed once. The V gene is TRBV2, the J gene TRBJ1-6; D might be TRBD1 (6 bases). Germline lookup yields CDR1 SNHLY and CDR2 FYNNEI. This CDR3 contains 14 residues. V was clipped by 4 bases and J by 6 bases, with 10 bases between them. In DNA form, the CDR3 reads TGTGCCAGCAGTGGGCAGGGGCCTAATTCACCCCTCCACTTT. Its protein is CASSGQGPNSPLHF.

V is TRBV7-2 and J is TRBJ1-2; 8 bases agree with TRBD1. V was pared by 5 bases and J by 5 bases, with 13 bases of the junction left unmatched. This CDR3 contains 16 residues. The V gene's germline CDR1 is SGHTA and CDR2 FQGNSA. DNA of the CDR3: TGTGCCAGCAGCCCTCCCCCCCAGGGGGCATTTTATGGCTACACCTTC. It translates to CASSPPPQGAFYGYTF.

The chain recombines TRBV4-2 with TRBJ1-2; a weak D match, TRBD1 (6 bases). With 0 bases removed from V and 4 bases from J, the gap between germline ends came to 15 bases. The CDR3 spans 16 residues. Germline CDR1 LGHNA, CDR2 YNFKEQ. In nucleotides, the CDR3 is TGTGCCAGCAGCCAAGATAAGGGGGTTTTAGGCTATGGCTACACCTTC. This translates into CASSQDKGVLGYGYTF.

About this clone itself: This same CDR3 is encoded by further DNA sequences in the sample. This chain connects TRBV5-5 to TRBJ2-5; D is ambiguous. The V end was cut by 0 bases, the J end by 1 base, with 7 bases between. This CDR3 is built from 14 residues. In germline, CDR1 is SGHKS, CDR2 YYEKEE (reference sequence). The chain's CDR3 is CASSLAAGQETQYF. The CDR3 DNA reads TGTGCCAGCAGCTTGGCGGCAGGCCAAGAGACCCAGTACTTC.

This chain joins TRBV19 and TRBJ1-6; 7 bases align to TRBD1. V shed 5 bases, J shed 9 bases, and the junction held 13 bases outside the gene matches. Germline V gene data show CDR1 as LNHDA and CDR2 as SQIVND (reference sequence). The CDR3 totals 16 residues. CDR3 loop: CASSLTLDRDVSPLHF. As DNA, the CDR3 is TGTGCCAGTAGTTTGACCCTCGACAGGGACGTTTCACCCCTCCACTTT.

V usage is TRBV2 and J usage is TRBJ1-4; weak D call: TRBD1 (5 bases). The V end was cut by 5 bases, the J end by 8 bases, with 18 bases between. The CDR3 runs to 15 residues. Germline V CDR1 and CDR2: SNHLY, FYNNEI. CDR3 DNA: TGTGCCAGCAGTCTCGAGGGGAGGGGAAACGAAAAACTGTTTTTT. Translating it yields CASSLEGRGNEKLFF.

The rearrangement links TRBV2 to TRBJ1-4, with D possibly being TRBD1 (5 bases). Deletions cut 1 base from V and 8 bases from J, with 11 bases between. Germline V CDR1 and CDR2: SNHLY, FYNNEI. CDR3 length: 14 residues. For the CDR3, the DNA is TGTGCCAGCAGTGAAGTCAGGGAGGGCGAAAAACTGTTTTTT. The encoded protein is CASSEVREGEKLFF. Full variable domain (outside the CDR3, taken from reference TRBV2 and TRBJ1-4): EPEVTQTPSHQVTQMGQEVILRCVPISNHLYFYWYRQILGQKVEFLVSFYNNEISEKSEIFDDQFSVERPDGSNFTLKIRSTKLEDSAMYFCASSEVREGEKLFFGSGTQLSVL.

This clone has more than one count but fewer than ten. This chain connects TRBV9 to TRBJ1-6, with a tentative D call TRBD1 (5 bases). This CDR3 is built from 14 residues. Trimming took 0 bases from V and 10 from J, leaving 11 bases between them. Germline CDR1 is SGDLS and CDR2 is YYNGEE. CDR3 DNA: TGTGCCAGCAGCGTAGAAGGGGCGGGATCACCCCTCCACTTT. It yields the protein CASSVEGAGSPLHF.

The chain recombines TRBV6-5 with TRBJ1-2, with D perhaps matching TRBD1 (6 bases). Trimming took 7 bases from V and 4 from J, leaving 19 bases between them. This CDR3 spans 15 amino acids. Germline values: CDR1 MNHEY, CDR2 SVGAGI. The CDR3 spells CASNTLRGGTYGYTF. The CDR3 DNA is TGTGCCAGCAACACCCTTCGAGGGGGTACCTATGGCTACACCTTC.

This clone was observed a few times. The chain links TRBV19 to TRBJ1-2, with TRBD1 matching over 10 bases. The germline V gene encodes CDR1 LNHDA and CDR2 SQIVND (reference sequence). The length of the CDR3 is 17 residues. After removal of 1 base from V and 1 base from J, the junction contained 6 bases not matched to a gene. CDR3 coding DNA: TGTGCCAGTAGTATAGGCTCCGGGACAGGGGATAACTATGGCTACACCTTC. Protein: CASSIGSGTGDNYGYTF.

The gene calls are TRBV9 and TRBJ1-1; maybe TRBD1 (5 bases). With 2 bases removed from V and 3 bases from J, the gap between germline ends came to 8 bases. There are 13 residues in the CDR3. Per germline, CDR1 SGDLS and CDR2 YYNGEE. The CDR3 protein is CASSVNRYTEAFF. The CDR3 DNA reads TGTGCCAGCAGCGTGAACAGGTACACTGAAGCTTTCTTT.

The chain joins TRBV6-6 to TRBJ2-7, with 9 nucleotides matching TRBD2. Unmatched junction bases numbered 6, after V lost 6 bases and J lost 3 bases. Germline V lookup: CDR1 MNHNY, CDR2 SVGAGI (reference sequence). The CDR3 totals 14 residues. CDR3 sequence reads: CASSTRTSDYEQYF. CDR3 DNA sequence: TGTGCCAGCAGCACCAGGACTAGCGACTACGAGCAGTACTTC.

This chain uses TRBV7-2 with TRBJ2-2; 10 nucleotides agree with TRBD2. V lost 6 bases and J lost 4; bases outside the gene matches: 2. The germline gives CDR1 SGHTA, CDR2 FQGNSA. The CDR3 is made up of 14 amino acids. CDR3 sequence reads: CASRLAGSTGELFF. The CDR3 DNA reads as TGTGCCAGCAGACTAGCGGGGAGCACCGGGGAGCTGTTTTTT.

The chain combines TRBV11-2 with TRBJ2-7; 7 bases fit TRBD1. The CDR3 sequence is 14 residues long. The germline CDR1 and CDR2 sequences are SGHAT and FQNNGV. Germline trimming cut 5 bases from V and 1 base from J; bases unmatched to any gene: 5. CDR3 loop: CASSPRDRSYEQYF. CDR3 nucleotides: TGTGCCAGCAGCCCTCGGGACAGATCCTACGAGCAGTACTTC.

This rearrangement joins TRBV4-1 to TRBJ1-2; 8 nucleotides match TRBD1. The junction had 10 bases not matched to a gene; V was cut back by 4 bases and J by 6 bases. CDR1 is MGHRA, CDR2 YSYEKL, per germline. The CDR3 is 15 residues long. This CDR3 is CASSLQDREGNGYTF. The CDR3 region has the DNA TGCGCCAGCAGCCTACAGGACAGGGAAGGAAATGGCTACACCTTC.